This TCR beta chain was identified in a study of blood T cell repertoires in COVID-19. Across the study: T cells, B-cell-depleted T cells, or PBMCs supplied cDNA or gDNA.

Trimming at V came to 0 bases and at J to 4 bases, leaving 15 bases not matched to a gene. From germline, CDR1 is SGHNT and CDR2 YENEEA. The CDR3 has 20 residues. Per the authors' pipeline: The assay estimated nucleated cells by amplifying reference gene primers. TCRdb's table, derived via immunoSEQ multiplex PCR, lists solely in-frame clones and lacks some. V and J calls plus clone size are reproduced from that table; the DNA served to infer D and trimming. Found here are fewer than 65,000 clones, approximately 90% of them singletons; the top ten hold 15% to 20%. The J gene is TRBJ1-6, the V gene TRBV11-3; 7 nucleotides match TRBD1. The sequencing input was peripheral blood. The receptor was isolated from an older woman with COVID-19, enrolled during active disease. The CDR3, as DNA: TGTGCCAGCAGCTTAGATCGACGCCGGGACAGATCGGGGTATAATTCACCCCTCCACTTT. Amino acids: CASSLDRRRDRSGYNSPLHF. The entire variable domain, with the rest obtained from reference TRBV11-3 and TRBJ1-6, is as follows: EAGVVQSPRYKIIEKKQPVAFWCNPISGHNTLYWYLQNLGQGPELLIRYENEEAVDDSQLPKDRFSAERLKGVDSTLKIQPAELGDSAVYLCASSLDRRRDRSGYNSPLHFGNGTRLTVT.